The 24 T cell receptor beta chains presented below share a single source sample, sequenced in a study of identifying expanded T cells in peripheral blood. TCRdb's table, derived via immunoSEQ multiplex PCR, lists solely in-frame clones and lacks some. The profile shows 50,000 to 65,000 clones, approximately 80% of them singletons. Sequenced: blood. Receptors originate from a person aged 18 to 75 in good health.

The V and J genes are TRBV4-3 and TRBJ2-2; D not certain. Germline CDR1 is LGHNA and CDR2 is YSLEER. The CDR3 consists of 13 residues. The germline V and J ends were trimmed by 3 bases and 4 bases, with 6 bases remaining between them. DNA of the CDR3: TGCGCCAGCAGCCAGTCGAGCACCGGGGAGCTGTTTTTT. Its protein is CASSQSSTGELFF.

CDR3 protein: CASARGGTLNTEAFF. The CDR3 nucleotides are TGCGCCAGCGCTAGGGGGGGGACATTGAACACTGAAGCTTTCTTT. The gene calls are TRBV4-3 and TRBJ1-1; D is possibly TRBD1 (6 bases). This CDR3 comprises 15 residues. Trimming took off 8 bases at V and 0 bases at J, with 16 bases between the two ends. Germline CDR1 and CDR2: LGHNA and YSLEER.

The V call is TRBV6-5, the J call TRBJ2-1; D might be TRBD2 (6 bases). The CDR3 covers 16 residues. In germline, CDR1 is MNHEY, CDR2 SVGAGI. The V end was cut by 0 bases, the J end by 6 bases, with 15 bases between. As DNA, the CDR3 is TGTGCCAGCAGTTACTCGAGGAGGGTCCGGAGCAATGAGCAGTTCTTC. It is translated as CASSYSRRVRSNEQFF.

J is TRBJ2-7 and V is TRBV6-5, with 9 bases aligning to TRBD2. The V gene end was trimmed by 4 bases and the J gene end by 2 bases; junction bases not matched to a gene: 6. The CDR3 length is 15 residues. Per germline, CDR1 MNHEY and CDR2 SVGAGI. CDR3 amino acids: CASSSAGGGTYEQYV. For the CDR3, the DNA is TGTGCCAGCAGTTCAGCGGGGGGCGGGACCTACGAGCAGTACGTC.

The J gene is TRBJ2-3, the V gene TRBV7-6; weak D call: TRBD2 (6 bases). V gave up 4 bases and J gave up 5 bases, with 10 bases separating them. Germline V CDR1 and CDR2: SGHVS, FNYEAQ. This CDR3 is built from 13 residues. This CDR3 reads CASSSGDLDTQYF. In DNA, the CDR3 is TGTGCCAGCAGCTCGGGAGATTTAGATACGCAGTATTTT.

A single count supports this clone. The chain carries TRBV9 and TRBJ1-4, with D possibly being TRBD1 (5 bases). The V end lost 3 bases, the J end lost 5 bases, and 11 bases lay between the germline ends. The germline V gene encodes CDR1 SGDLS and CDR2 YYNGEE. The CDR3 extends over 14 amino acids. The CDR3 reads CASSEEGPNEKLFF. The DNA for the CDR3 is TGTGCCAGCAGCGAGGAGGGGCCGAATGAAAAACTGTTTTTT.

The chain has TRBV6-1 and TRBJ2-5; 8 nucleotides align to TRBD2. The CDR3 is made up of 14 amino acids. Germline V lookup: CDR1 MNHNS, CDR2 SASEGT. The V and J ends lost 5 bases and 6 bases, in that order; junction bases with no gene match: 8. CDR3 nucleotide sequence: TGTGCCAGCAGTATACGGGGGGGCTCACAGACCCAGTACTTC. Its protein product is CASSIRGGSQTQYF.

This clone was seen a single time. The rearrangement joins TRBV4-1 to TRBJ2-3; D possibly corresponds to TRBD2 (5 bases). This CDR3 is 13 amino acids long. V lost 0 bases and J 14 bases, leaving 15 bases between the germline ends. Germline V CDR1 and CDR2: MGHRA, YSYEKL. For the CDR3, the DNA is TGCGCCAGCAGCCAAGAACGCCTAGCTCATACGTATTTT. It yields the protein CASSQERLAHTYF.

The chain recombines TRBV25-1 with TRBJ2-2, with TRBD1 matching 9 bases. This CDR3 comprises 15 residues. The ends lost 5 bases at V and 5 bases at J; junction bases unmatched: 6. Germline V gene lookup returns CDR1 MGHDK and CDR2 SYGVNS. The DNA of the CDR3 is TGTGCCAGCAGTCCCACAGGGGGCATGACCGGGGAGCTGTTTTTT. Its protein product is CASSPTGGMTGELFF.

The chain employs TRBV15 and TRBJ1-1; the D gene is possibly TRBD1 (5 bases). The CDR3 sequence is 13 residues long. The germline CDR1 and CDR2 sequences are LNHNV and YYDKDF (reference sequence). Trimming cost V 6 bases and J 5 bases, with 13 bases left between them. The CDR3 nucleotides are TGTGCCACCAGTCCGGACAAGAAGACTGAAGCTTTCTTT. It specifies CATSPDKKTEAFF.

This chain joins TRBV7-9 and TRBJ1-2; D is ambiguous. CDR3 size: 15 residues. V was pared by 1 base and J by 4 bases, with 13 bases between. CDR1 and CDR2 (germline): SEHNR, FQNEAQ (reference sequence). The CDR3 DNA reads TGTGCCAGCAGCTTAGACAGCGTTTACCCCTATGGCTACACCTTC. Its protein is CASSLDSVYPYGYTF.

The chain is built from TRBV11-2 and TRBJ2-7; 10 nucleotides agree with TRBD1. Per the germline V gene, CDR1 is SGHAT and CDR2 is FQNNGV. V shed 2 bases and J 3 bases; nucleotides not matched to a gene: 7. This CDR3 region has 16 residues. CDR3 loop: CASSLSRDRGYYEQYV. In DNA, the CDR3 is TGTGCCAGCAGCTTATCACGGGACAGGGGATACTACGAGCAGTACGTC.

This clone was counted only a few times. The chain links TRBV5-1 to TRBJ2-3; the match to TRBD2 covers 8 bases. CDR3 length equals 17 residues. After removal of 4 bases from V and 3 bases from J, the junction contained 13 bases not matched to a gene. The germline V gene encodes CDR1 SGHRS and CDR2 YFSETQ. For the CDR3, the DNA is TGCGCCAGCAGCCTCGGGACTAGTCATTATAGTACAGATACGCAGTATTTT. Protein: CASSLGTSHYSTDTQYF.

The chain joins TRBV7-6 to TRBJ2-1, with a possible D match to TRBD1 (6 bases). Trimming left V 1 base short and J 0 bases short, with 10 bases between. Germline V gives CDR1 SGHVS, CDR2 FNYEAQ. CDR3 length: 16 residues. The CDR3 loop is CASSLGGQSSYNEQFF. The CDR3 nucleotides are TGTGCCAGCAGCTTAGGGGGACAAAGCTCCTACAATGAGCAGTTCTTC.

The chain has TRBV14 and TRBJ1-2; D might be TRBD1 (5 bases). CDR3 length: 15 residues. Germline V gene sequence: CDR1 SGHDN, CDR2 FVKESK. V was trimmed by 1 base and J by 4 bases, leaving 13 bases between them. CDR3 sequence reads: CASSQAQTDIYGYTF. DNA of the CDR3: TGTGCCAGCAGCCAAGCTCAGACAGATATCTATGGCTACACCTTC.

The J gene is TRBJ1-4, the V gene TRBV19; 8 nucleotides line up with TRBD1. Germline-derived CDR1 and CDR2 are LNHDA and SQIVND (reference sequence). The CDR3 loop spans 14 amino acids. Trimming removed 7 bases from V and 5 bases from J; junction bases left unmatched: 6. Here the CDR3 DNA reads TGTGCCAGTATGGGACAGGCGATAAATGAAAAACTGTTTTTT. This gives the protein CASMGQAINEKLFF.

This rearrangement joins TRBV7-2 to TRBJ2-5; 7 bases are shared with TRBD2. V shed 5 bases and J 1 base; nucleotides not matched to a gene: 7. The germline gives CDR1 SGHTA, CDR2 FQGNSA. This CDR3 comprises 15 residues. CDR3 coding DNA: TGTGCCAGCAGCGATCAGCGGGGCCCCCAAGAGACCCAGTACTTC. It encodes CASSDQRGPQETQYF.

The chain couples TRBV7-8 to TRBJ2-3; 11 positions agree with TRBD2. Germline CDR1 reads SGHVS; CDR2 reads FQNEAQ. The CDR3 runs to 18 residues. V gave up 4 bases and J gave up 2 bases; unmatched junction bases: 11. In nucleotides, the CDR3 is TGTGCCAGCAGCTCCGAAGAGACTAGCGGGGACCCCACAGATACGCAGTATTTT. This translates into CASSSEETSGDPTDTQYF.

This chain joins TRBV11-2 and TRBJ2-7, with D tentatively TRBD2 (7 bases). The CDR3 sequence is 15 residues long. V was shortened by 1 base and J by 2 bases, with 12 bases between the two germline ends. Germline CDR1 and CDR2: SGHAT and FQNNGV. The CDR3 protein is CASSLAGGVTYEQYF. CDR3 DNA sequence: TGTGCCAGCAGCTTAGCGGGGGGCGTTACCTACGAGCAGTACTTC. Complete variable domain (other parts from reference TRBV11-2 and TRBJ2-7): EAGVAQSPRYKIIEKRQSVAFWCNPISGHATLYWYQQILGQGPKLLIQFQNNGVVDDSQLPKDRFSAERLKGVDSTLKIQPAKLEDSAVYLCASSLAGGVTYEQYFGPGTRLTVT.

The chain employs TRBV7-2 and TRBJ2-3, with unresolved D. Trimming removed 1 base at V and 1 base at J, with 12 bases between. This CDR3 contains 16 residues. CDR1 and CDR2 from the germline V gene are SGHTA and FQGNSA. The CDR3 loop is CASSLVPGLGTDTQYF. The CDR3, as DNA: TGTGCCAGCAGCTTAGTCCCCGGCCTGGGCACAGATACGCAGTATTTT. The full variable domain, rest sourced from reference TRBV7-2 and TRBJ2-3, is GAGVSQSPSNKVTEKGKDVELRCDPISGHTALYWYRQSLGQGLEFLIYFQGNSAPDKSGLPSDRFSAERTGGSVSTLTIQRTQQEDSAVYLCASSLVPGLGTDTQYFGPGTRLTVL.

The chain links TRBV29-1 to TRBJ2-1, with D unclear. V was clipped by 4 bases and J by 0 bases, with 7 bases between them. The CDR3 is 13 amino acids. Germline lookup yields CDR1 SQVTM and CDR2 ANQGSEA. CDR3 residues: CSVARSSYNEQFF. The CDR3 DNA is TGCAGCGTTGCACGGAGCTCCTACAATGAGCAGTTCTTC.

The CDR3 sequence: CASSPSKVDGYTF. Here the CDR3 DNA reads TGTGCCAGCAGTCCCTCGAAAGTCGATGGCTACACCTTC. The chain combines TRBV27 with TRBJ1-2, with D uncertain. The CDR3 extends over 13 amino acids. CDR1 and CDR2 (germline): MNHEY, SMNVEV (reference sequence). V lost 5 bases and J 6 bases, leaving 13 bases between the germline ends.

This rearrangement joins TRBV6-5 to TRBJ1-1, with D unclear. Germline assignment: CDR1 MNHEY and CDR2 SVGAGI. The V end was cut by 6 bases, the J end by 2 bases, with 16 bases between. CDR3 size: 15 residues. CDR3 sequence: CASRPGFWFNTEAFF. In DNA form, the CDR3 reads TGTGCCAGCAGACCGGGATTTTGGTTTAACACTGAAGCTTTCTTT.

The rearrangement uses TRBV11-3 and TRBJ2-1; 10 bases line up with TRBD2. CDR3 length: 15 amino acids. J was trimmed by 3 bases and V by 5 bases; bases with no gene match: 4. Germline-derived CDR1 and CDR2 are SGHNT and YENEEA. CDR3 DNA sequence: TGTGCCAGCAGCCAACAGCGGGGGGGCTACAATGAGCAGTTCTTC. It translates to CASSQQRGGYNEQFF.